This T cell receptor (beta chain) was sequenced in a study of T-cell reconstitution after alpha-beta-depleted transplantation in children listed by TCRdb under 2016. About the study as a whole: T-cell immune reconstitution after TCRalphabeta/CD19-depleted allogeneic hematopoietic cell transplantation in children was quantitatively tracked in the study by means of TCR repertoire profiling. Study-wide findings and limitations: In some patients, the high TCRbeta diversity seen at day 60 was put down to recipient T cells and intrathymic progenitors that had survived conditioning. The apparently early recovery of alphabetaT-cell counts about two months after transplant reportedly depended on only several hundred rapidly expanded clones that came from non-depleted graft cells. Over subsequent months, a decline in hyperexpanded clone frequencies was noted, and after one year, T-cell counts and TCRbeta diversity were mostly ascribed to newly produced T cells.

Preparation of the library involved PCR. For sequencing, an Illumina HiSeq 2500 was employed. To normalize quantification of the TCRbeta repertoire, the TCR libraries were built with molecular barcoding that relied on unique molecular identifiers. The public reads were quality trimmed at Q25 with fastp and then assembled into clones with MiXCR by TCRdb, keeping productive beta chains. Every entry covers one CDR3 protein and lists the most common genes and DNA from its rows. The sample table lists around 300,000 distinct CDR3 sequences, approximately 7.3% of them with a count of one. Together, the top ten hold around 10% of the sample. This clonotype was observed a handful of times. The antigen it binds to is not known. Base qualities were left out, and no much larger clone turns up one base away. What this sample's treatment or condition label stands for: allogeneic hematopoietic cell transplantation with graft depleted of TCRalphabeta T cells and CD19 B cells. Transplant recipients were children who received TCRalphabeta/CD19-depleted allogeneic hematopoietic cell grafts.

Germline trimming amounts to 4 bases on V and 5 bases on J, with 5 as the count of junction bases outside the gene matches. CDR1 and CDR2 (SGHVS, FNYEAQ) derive from the germline V gene. From the cysteine up to the phenylalanine, the CDR3 has a length of 15 residues. Of the read, only the CDR3 DNA is kept; its 45 bases are in frame from base 1. The TCR sequence derives from a female patient aged 2-9 years who had a stem cell transplant for Fanconi anemia, so the T cells may come from the graft donor. The rearranged chain carries TRBV7-6 and TRBJ1-4; the central 9 bases match TRBD1. The input for sequencing was peripheral blood, taken 360 days after TCRalphabeta/CD19-depleted stem cell transplant. Read as DNA, the sequence is TGTGCCAGCAGCTCGGGGACAGGGAAAAATGAAAAACTGTTTTTT. Its coded protein is CASSSGTGKNEKLFF. The entire variable domain, with the stretches around the CDR3 drawn from the reference TRBV7-6 and TRBJ1-4 proteins, is GAGVSQSPRYKVTKRGQDVALRCDPISGHVSLYWYRQALGQGPEFLTYFNYEAQQDKSGLPNDRFSAERPEGSISTLTIQRTEQRDSAMYRCASSSGTGKNEKLFFGSGTQLSVL.